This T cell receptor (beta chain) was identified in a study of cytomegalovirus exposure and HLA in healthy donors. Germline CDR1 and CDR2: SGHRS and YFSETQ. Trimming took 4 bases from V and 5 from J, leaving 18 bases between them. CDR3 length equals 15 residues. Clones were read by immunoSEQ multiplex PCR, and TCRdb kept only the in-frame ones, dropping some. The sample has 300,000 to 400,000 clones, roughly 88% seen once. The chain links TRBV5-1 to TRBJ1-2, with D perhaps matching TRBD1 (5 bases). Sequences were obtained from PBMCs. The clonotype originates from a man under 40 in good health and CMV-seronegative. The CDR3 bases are TGCGCCAGCAGCCCCTGGACGGGGGGAGCGTATGGCTACACCTTC. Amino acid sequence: CASSPWTGGAYGYTF. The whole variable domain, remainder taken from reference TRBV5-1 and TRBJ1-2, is KAGVTQTPRYLIKTRGQQVTLSCSPISGHRSVSWYQQTPGQGLQFLFEYFSETQRNKGNFPGRFSGRQFSNSRSEMNVSTLELGDSALYLCASSPWTGGAYGYTFGSGTRLTVV.